Below, 23 T cell receptor beta chains from the same sample are listed, as sequenced in a study of blood T cell repertoires in COVID-19. Profiling relied on immunoSEQ multiplex PCR, and the TCRdb table lists in-frame clones only, not all of them. In the table there are about 320,000 clones, about 82% of which are singletons. The specimen sequenced was peripheral blood. These receptors were taken from a woman aged 50 to 60 with acute or convalescent COVID-19.

This chain connects TRBV7-2 to TRBJ2-7, with D possibly matching TRBD1 (6 bases). This CDR3 region has 14 residues. The V gene lost 2 bases and the J gene lost 4 bases, with 12 bases spanning the gap. Looked up from germline, CDR1 is SGHTA and CDR2 is FQGNSA. CDR3 sequence: CASSLSQGSYEQYF. In nucleotides, the CDR3 is TGTGCCAGCAGCTTAAGCCAGGGGAGTTACGAGCAGTACTTC.

The V call is TRBV7-2, the J call TRBJ2-7; D is possibly TRBD2 (6 bases). The V gene lost 5 bases and the J gene lost 4 bases, with 21 bases spanning the gap. Per the germline V gene, CDR1 is SGHTA and CDR2 is FQGNSA. This CDR3 region has 16 residues. The CDR3: CASSPVPGLTGYEQYF. The CDR3 nucleotides read TGTGCCAGCAGCCCAGTTCCGGGACTCACTGGATACGAGCAGTACTTC.

The chain recombines TRBV4-1 with TRBJ2-7, with 11 nucleotides matching TRBD2. The CDR3 is 17 residues long. Per germline, CDR1 MGHRA and CDR2 YSYEKL. The V segment lost 1 base and the J segment 6 bases; nucleotides outside the gene matches: 11. The CDR3, as DNA: TGCGCCAGCAGCCAAGGGTTTCTTACTAGCGGGAGAGGCGAGCAGTACTTC. Translated, it gives CASSQGFLTSGRGEQYF.

The chain has TRBV15 and TRBJ2-5, with 7 bases lining up with TRBD2. Unmatched junction bases numbered 6, after V lost 1 base and J lost 4 bases. CDR1 is LNHNV, CDR2 YYDKDF, per germline (reference sequence). The CDR3 spans 15 residues. The CDR3, as DNA: TGTGCCACCAGCAGAGTACTTGGGGGGGGAGAGACCCAGTACTTC. Residues: CATSRVLGGGETQYF.

The rearrangement joins TRBV11-3 to TRBJ2-3; D remains unclear. Trimming shortened V by 4 bases and J by 3 bases, and 5 bases separated the two germline ends. The CDR3 extends over 12 amino acids. Germline lookup yields CDR1 SGHNT and CDR2 YENEEA. DNA for the CDR3: TGTGCCAGCAGCTCCGAGACAGATACGCAGTATTTT. Residues: CASSSETDTQYF.

V and J are TRBV10-3 and TRBJ1-2, with TRBD1 as a possible D gene (5 bases). The CDR3 consists of 18 residues. Germline values: CDR1 ENHRY, CDR2 SYGVKD. Between the trimmed V and J ends, which lost 0 bases and 4 bases, there was a span of 21 bases. The DNA for the CDR3 is TGTGCCATCAGTGAGTCCCTACTCCCCAGGGCGCCGGGCTATGGCTACACCTTC. The encoded protein is CAISESLLPRAPGYGYTF.

The J gene is TRBJ2-7, the V gene TRBV28; TRBD1 agrees at 10 bases. CDR1 and CDR2 from the germline V gene are MDHEN and SYDVKM. V was pared by 2 bases and J by 3 bases, with 4 bases of the junction left unmatched. The CDR3 extends over 15 amino acids. CDR3 nucleotide sequence: TGTGCCAGCAGTTTACAGACAGGGGGCCTCTACGAGCAGTACTTC. Protein product: CASSLQTGGLYEQYF.

The genes are TRBV27 and TRBJ1-2, with 12 bases aligning to TRBD1. J gave up 4 bases and V 4 bases, and 10 bases lay outside the gene matches. CDR1 and CDR2 (germline): MNHEY, SMNVEV (reference sequence). The CDR3 spans 17 residues. CDR3 sequence reads: CASSSPGQGAIGYGYTF. DNA for the CDR3: TGTGCCAGCAGTTCCCCGGGACAGGGGGCAATAGGCTATGGCTACACCTTC.

This clone occurred once. The CDR3 bases are TGTGCCAGCGGGACAGTTGGTCGTGGGGCCAACGTCCTGACTTTC. Translation gives CASGTVGRGANVLTF. The chain joins TRBV6-5 to TRBJ2-6; 7 bases align to TRBD1. The CDR3 covers 15 residues. The V segment lost 8 bases and the J segment 3 bases; nucleotides outside the gene matches: 7. Germline V lookup: CDR1 MNHEY, CDR2 SVGAGI.

The J gene is TRBJ1-6, the V gene TRBV9; weak D call: TRBD1 (5 bases). Trimming took off 4 bases at V and 0 bases at J, with 26 bases between the two ends. CDR3 length: 21 amino acids. The germline gives CDR1 SGDLS, CDR2 YYNGEE. This chain's CDR3 is CASSPRGTQSGKSSYNSPLHF. The CDR3 nucleotides are TGTGCCAGCAGCCCCCGGGGGACTCAATCTGGGAAGAGCTCCTATAATTCACCCCTCCACTTT.

V is TRBV20-1 and J is TRBJ1-5; D uncertain. Germline V gene sequence: CDR1 DFQATT, CDR2 SNEGSKA (reference sequence). The CDR3 has 15 amino acids. V gave up 3 bases and J gave up 0 bases, with 12 bases separating them. In DNA, the CDR3 is TGCAGTGCTAGTAAAGGAGCTTTTAGCAATCAGCCCCAGCATTTT. Translation gives CSASKGAFSNQPQHF.

The rearrangement joins TRBV20-1 to TRBJ2-1; perhaps TRBD1 as D (5 bases). Per the germline V gene, CDR1 is DFQATT and CDR2 is SNEGSKA (reference sequence). V lost 4 bases and J lost 9, with 10 bases in between. This CDR3 comprises 11 residues. CDR3 sequence: CSAMGPIEQFF. In DNA form, the CDR3 reads TGCAGTGCTATGGGGCCGATTGAGCAGTTCTTC.

The CDR3 coding sequence is TGTGCCACCCTTGGACAGCCCAAAAACATTCAGTACTTC. It translates to CATLGQPKNIQYF. The V call is TRBV28, the J call TRBJ2-4; D possibly corresponds to TRBD1 (6 bases). Germline values: CDR1 MDHEN, CDR2 SYDVKM. Trimming cost V 10 bases and J 2 bases, with 12 bases left between them. The CDR3 covers 13 residues. Variable domain in full (rest from reference TRBV28 and TRBJ2-4): DVKVTQSSRYLVKRTGEKVFLECVQDMDHENMFWYRQDPGLGLRLIYFSYDVKMKEKGDIPEGYSVSREKKERFSLILESASTNQTSMYLCATLGQPKNIQYFGAGTRLSVL.

This CDR3 is CASSPTGQLSREKLFF. CDR3 sequence (DNA): TGTGCCAGCTCACCGACCGGACAGCTAAGTAGGGAAAAACTGTTTTTT. The rearrangement uses TRBV18 and TRBJ1-4, with D tentatively TRBD1 (6 bases). Germline-derived CDR1 and CDR2 are KGHSH and LQKENI. CDR3 size: 16 residues. With 3 bases removed from V and 8 bases from J, the gap between germline ends came to 19 bases.

The chain uses TRBV5-1 and TRBJ2-7; TRBD1 agrees at 10 bases. The CDR3 runs to 14 residues. CDR1 and CDR2 from the germline V gene are SGHRS and YFSETQ. V dropped 4 bases and J dropped 8; count of bases not matched to a gene: 9. This CDR3 is CASSLGQGPTKQYF. CDR3 nucleotide sequence: TGCGCCAGCAGCCTGGGACAGGGGCCTACGAAGCAGTACTTC. Looking up the rest from reference TRBV5-1 and TRBJ2-7 gives the full variable domain: KAGVTQTPRYLIKTRGQQVTLSCSPISGHRSVSWYQQTPGQGLQFLFEYFSETQRNKGNFPGRFSGRQFSNSRSEMNVSTLELGDSALYLCASSLGQGPTKQYFGPGTRLTVT.

This clone was observed a single time. The V gene is TRBV28, the J gene TRBJ1-4, with 8 positions matching TRBD1. V trimming: 2 bases; J trimming: 10 bases; junction bases outside the gene matches: 6. Per the germline V gene, CDR1 is MDHEN and CDR2 is SYDVKM. The CDR3 is made up of 14 amino acids. The DNA of the CDR3 is TGTGCCAGCAGTTTACCCGACAGGGGAGGAAAACTGTTTTTT. Translating gives CASSLPDRGGKLFF.

This rearrangement joins TRBV11-2 to TRBJ2-1; D remains ambiguous. Germline CDR1 reads SGHAT; CDR2 reads FQNNGV. The CDR3 covers 13 residues. Trimming stripped 0 bases from V and 7 bases from J, with 7 bases between. The CDR3 protein is CASSLDRSNEQFF. The CDR3 DNA is TGTGCCAGCAGCTTAGATCGTTCGAATGAGCAGTTCTTC.

This chain uses TRBV11-2 with TRBJ2-5; TRBD1 matches 7 bases. J gave up 4 bases and V 5 bases, and 7 bases lay outside the gene matches. Germline CDR1 and CDR2: SGHAT and FQNNGV. The CDR3 sequence is 14 residues long. CDR3 DNA sequence: TGTGCCAGCAGCCGTATAGCAGGGGGAGAGACCCAGTACTTC. It is translated as CASSRIAGGETQYF.

This clone showed up just once. The chain couples TRBV3-1 (or the pseudogene TRBV3-2) to TRBJ2-6; no definite D call. The germline gives CDR1 LGHDT, CDR2 YNNKEL (reference sequence). With 4 bases removed from V and 5 bases from J, the gap between germline ends came to 9 bases. The CDR3 spans 14 residues. CDR3 in amino acids: CASSPSGRANVLTF. For the CDR3, the DNA is TGTGCCAGCAGCCCCTCGGGTAGGGCCAACGTCCTGACTTTC.

The rearrangement links TRBV25-1 to TRBJ2-1; D might be TRBD1 (5 bases). Trimming removed 5 bases from V and 4 bases from J, with 18 bases in between. The CDR3 runs to 16 residues. CDR1 MGHDK and CDR2 SYGVNS come from the germline V gene. The CDR3 DNA is TGTGCCAGCAGTAAGGGCAAGACAGAGGTTTACAATGAGCAGTTCTTC. Amino acids: CASSKGKTEVYNEQFF.

V and J are TRBV19 and TRBJ2-1; D might be TRBD2 (6 bases). This CDR3 has 12 residues. CDR1 and CDR2 from the germline V gene are LNHDA and SQIVND (reference sequence). V was trimmed by 1 base and J by 11 bases, leaving 9 bases between them. CDR3 DNA: TGTGCCAGTAGTATAGGGAGGGAACAGCAGTTCTTC. Encoded protein: CASSIGREQQFF.

The chain uses TRBV2 and TRBJ1-2; 10 bases are a match to TRBD1. The V gene end was trimmed by 0 bases and the J gene end by 7 bases; junction bases not matched to a gene: 2. This CDR3 is 14 amino acids long. Germline V gene data show CDR1 as SNHLY and CDR2 as FYNNEI. CDR3 DNA: TGTGCCAGCAGTGAAGCGGGACAGGGGTTTGGCTACACCTTC. This sequence encodes CASSEAGQGFGYTF.

The gene calls are TRBV29-1 and TRBJ1-2; D gene ambiguous. V was cut by 4 bases and J by 3 bases, with 12 bases left in between. Germline CDR1 reads SQVTM; CDR2 reads ANQGSEA. The CDR3 is 13 residues long. The CDR3 coding sequence is TGCAGCGTTGTTGGGCGGGGAGACTATGGCTACACCTTC. This encodes CSVVGRGDYGYTF. Using reference TRBV29-1 and TRBJ1-2 for the parts outside the CDR3, the full variable domain is SAVISQKPSRDICQRGTSLTIQCQVDSQVTMMFWYRQQPGQSLTLIATANQGSEATYESGFVIDKFPISRPNLTFSTLTVSNMSPEDSSIYLCSVVGRGDYGYTFGSGTRLTVV.